This TCR beta chain was profiled in a study of shared clonotypes between healthy human individuals. Regarding this clone: Its cognate antigen is unknown.

Regarding the study as a whole: Collection of samples was limited to blood; tissue repertoires likely differ.

The CDR3 extends over 15 amino acids. CDR1 and CDR2 (germline): KGHSH, LQKENI. V lost 3 bases to trimming and J lost 4 bases, with 12 bases between them. The assay ran at deep level. Assay: immunoSEQ multiplex PCR; the TCRdb copy retains only in-frame clones and omits some. Of about 490,000 clones in the sample, about 78% were seen once. The TCR comes from a middle-aged woman in good health. Some clones in this sample may be carry-over from other donors' samples. The rearrangement joins TRBV18 to TRBJ2-2; D is unclear. The sample comprised PBMCs. The CDR3 coding sequence is TGTGCCAGCTCACCTCAGCCCACGGGCACCGGGGAGCTGTTTTTT. Residues: CASSPQPTGTGELFF.